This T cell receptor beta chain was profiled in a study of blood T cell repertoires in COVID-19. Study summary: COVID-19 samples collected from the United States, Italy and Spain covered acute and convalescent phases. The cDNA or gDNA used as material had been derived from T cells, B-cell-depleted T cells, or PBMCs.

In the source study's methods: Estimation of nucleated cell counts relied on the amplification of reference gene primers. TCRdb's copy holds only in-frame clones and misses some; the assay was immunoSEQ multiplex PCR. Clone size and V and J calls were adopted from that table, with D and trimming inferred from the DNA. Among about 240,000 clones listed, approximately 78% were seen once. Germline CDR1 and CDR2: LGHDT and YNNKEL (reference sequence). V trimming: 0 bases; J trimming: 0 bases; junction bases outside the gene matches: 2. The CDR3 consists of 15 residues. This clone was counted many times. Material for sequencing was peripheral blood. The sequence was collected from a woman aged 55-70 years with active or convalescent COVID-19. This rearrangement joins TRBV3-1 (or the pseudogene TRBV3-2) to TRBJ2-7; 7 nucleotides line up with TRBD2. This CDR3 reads CASSQERTSSYEQYF. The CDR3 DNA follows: TGTGCCAGCAGCCAAGAGAGGACTAGCTCCTACGAGCAGTACTTC.